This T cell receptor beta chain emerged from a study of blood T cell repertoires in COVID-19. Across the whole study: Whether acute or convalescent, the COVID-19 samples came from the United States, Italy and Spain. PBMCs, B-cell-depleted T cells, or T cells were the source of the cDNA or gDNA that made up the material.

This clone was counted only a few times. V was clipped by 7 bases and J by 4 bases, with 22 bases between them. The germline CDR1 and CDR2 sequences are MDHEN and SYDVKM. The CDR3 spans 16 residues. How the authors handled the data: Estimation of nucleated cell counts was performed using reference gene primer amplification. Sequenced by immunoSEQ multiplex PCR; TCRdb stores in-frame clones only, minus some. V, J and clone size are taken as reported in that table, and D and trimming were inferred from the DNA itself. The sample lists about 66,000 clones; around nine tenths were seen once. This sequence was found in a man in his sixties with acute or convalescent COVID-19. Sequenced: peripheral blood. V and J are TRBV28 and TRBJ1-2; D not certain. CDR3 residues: CASNSGGVTTTYGYTF. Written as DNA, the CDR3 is TGTGCCAGCAACTCCGGAGGTGTAACAACAACCTATGGCTACACCTTC.